This T cell receptor (beta chain) stems from a study of blood T cells in healthy people across ages. Concerning this clonotype itself: Its target is unknown.

Trimming shortened V by 2 bases and J by 0 bases, and 11 bases separated the two germline ends. The CDR3 sequence is 16 residues long. Germline CDR1 reads LGHNA; CDR2 reads YSLEER. Notes on the study in general: Older individuals had lower TCR beta diversity per million T cells (the decline was roughly linear).

Then a second PCR, running about 6 to 11 cycles, was carried out with a sample-barcoded 5' primer and a J-beta primer mix. MiXCR, run by TCRdb on the 5' RACE reads, gives a single entry per CDR3 protein. The sample shows hundreds of thousands of distinct CDR3 sequences, over 45% of them seen only once. The donors, aged about 6 to 95, were healthy Caucasians from Russia. This TCR was recovered from a man aged 25-45 years in good health. The source material was blood. This sequence joins TRBV4-3 and TRBJ2-1, with D maybe TRBD1 (5 bases). The CDR3 DNA is TGCGCCAGCAGCCAAACGACAGTTTTCTCCTACAATGAGCAGTTCTTC. It translates to CASSQTTVFSYNEQFF.